This T cell receptor (beta chain) stems from a study of technical replicates of blood from a handful of donors. Clones were sequenced by immunoSEQ multiplex PCR, and TCRdb holds only the in-frame ones, with some missing. The sample holds about 56,000 clones, over 85% seen once. The CDR3 runs to 12 residues. The ends were cut back, 11 bases at V and 0 bases at J, with 9 bases in the middle. Germline CDR1 reads ENHRY; CDR2 reads SYGVKD. The chain is built from TRBV10-3 and TRBJ2-3, with D possibly being TRBD1 (6 bases). The source is a human donor in good health. Some clones in this sample may be carry-over from other donors' samples. Sequencing was carried out using PBMCs. This CDR3 reads CASRGSTDTQYF. The CDR3 coding sequence is TGTGCCTCCAGGGGTAGCACAGATACGCAGTATTTT.